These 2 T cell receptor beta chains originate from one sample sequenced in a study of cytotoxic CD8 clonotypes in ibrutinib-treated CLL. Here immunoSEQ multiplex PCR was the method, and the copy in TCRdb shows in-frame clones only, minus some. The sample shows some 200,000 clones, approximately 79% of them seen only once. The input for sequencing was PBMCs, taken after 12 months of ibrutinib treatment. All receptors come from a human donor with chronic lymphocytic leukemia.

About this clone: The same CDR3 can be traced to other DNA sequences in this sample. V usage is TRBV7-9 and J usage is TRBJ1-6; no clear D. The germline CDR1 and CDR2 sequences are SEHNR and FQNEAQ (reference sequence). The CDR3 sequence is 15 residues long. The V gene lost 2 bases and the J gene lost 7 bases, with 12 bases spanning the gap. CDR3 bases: TGTGCCAGCAGCTTAATAGGGCCAGAGAATTCACCCCTCCACTTT. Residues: CASSLIGPENSPLHF.

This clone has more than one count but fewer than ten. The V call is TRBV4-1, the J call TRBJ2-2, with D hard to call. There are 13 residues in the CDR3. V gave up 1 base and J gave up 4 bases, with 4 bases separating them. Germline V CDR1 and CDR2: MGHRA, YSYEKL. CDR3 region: CASSQGVTGELFF. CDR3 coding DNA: TGCGCCAGCAGCCAAGGAGTCACCGGGGAGCTGTTTTTT.